This T cell receptor beta chain was captured by sequencing in a study of T cell responses to AZD1222 COVID-19 vaccine. Points from the study as a whole: Spike-specific TCRs gained breadth and depth after people received two AZD1222 doses. Among those given AZD1222, only five to seven were seropositive at baseline. Clonal diversity was possibly underestimated, and white British individuals and females predominated among donors. It was only after the peak T cell response that any repertoires were sampled.

The CDR3 runs to 13 residues. V was cut by 2 bases and J by 1 base, with 5 bases left in between. Regarding this clone: As yet, its antigen is unknown.

Here immunoSEQ multiplex PCR was the method, and the copy in TCRdb shows in-frame clones only, minus some. The sample yields roughly 130,000 clones, roughly nine tenths seen once. The sample consisted of peripheral blood, taken on day 0 of AZD1222 vaccination. The J gene is TRBJ1-1, the V gene TRBV12-3 or TRBV12-4; D is ambiguous. The sequence derives from an adult in good health. CDR3 region: CASSLMTNTEAFF. The CDR3 DNA reads as TGTGCCAGCAGTTTAATGACGAACACTGAAGCTTTCTTT.